The 10 T cell receptor beta chains presented below share a single source sample, sequenced in a study of PD-1 blockade in classical Hodgkin lymphoma. Brentuximab vedotin exposure varied among the patients, all of whom had relapsed after autologous stem cell transplantation. Method: immunoSEQ multiplex PCR; TCRdb's copy keeps in-frame clones and lacks some. The sample includes roughly 61,000 clones, 91% of them seen just once. The sample here was peripheral blood mononuclear cells (PBMCs), taken before the second cycle of nivolumab. The origin of the receptors is a human donor with classical Hodgkin lymphoma.

This chain uses TRBV2 with TRBJ1-1; maybe TRBD1 (5 bases). This CDR3 spans 15 amino acids. Trimming left V 2 bases short and J 5 bases short, with 15 bases between. CDR1 SNHLY and CDR2 FYNNEI come from the germline V gene. CDR3 bases: TGTGCCAGCAGTGAAAGGGGTCAGACGTGGACTGAAGCTTTCTTT. Protein sequence: CASSERGQTWTEAFF. Variable domain in full (rest from reference TRBV2 and TRBJ1-1): EPEVTQTPSHQVTQMGQEVILRCVPISNHLYFYWYRQILGQKVEFLVSFYNNEISEKSEIFDDQFSVERPDGSNFTLKIRSTKLEDSAMYFCASSERGQTWTEAFFGQGTRLTVV.

V and J are TRBV7-2 and TRBJ2-2, with D tentatively TRBD1 (6 bases). CDR3 length: 16 amino acids. V was trimmed by 1 base and J by 2 bases, leaving 11 bases between them. The germline V gene encodes CDR1 SGHTA and CDR2 FQGNSA. Here the CDR3 DNA reads TGTGCCAGCAGCTTAGGTCCAGGGACAAACACCGGGGAGCTGTTTTTT. Amino acids: CASSLGPGTNTGELFF.

This clone was observed a single time. V and J are TRBV18 and TRBJ1-1; D ambiguous. The V and J ends lost 2 bases and 1 base respectively, with 8 bases between them. CDR3 length: 14 residues. The V gene's germline CDR1 is KGHSH and CDR2 LQKENI. CDR3 amino acids: CASSPFQANTEAFF. CDR3 nucleotides: TGTGCCAGCTCACCATTCCAGGCGAACACTGAAGCTTTCTTT. Using reference TRBV18 and TRBJ1-1 for the parts outside the CDR3, the full variable domain is NAGVMQNPRHLVRRRGQEARLRCSPMKGHSHVYWYRQLPEEGLKFMVYLQKENIIDESGMPKERFSAEFPKEGPSILRIQQVVRGDSAAYFCASSPFQANTEAFFGQGTRLTVV.

The chain combines TRBV11-3 with TRBJ2-3; D is uncertain. Trimming took off 0 bases at V and 1 base at J, with 14 bases between the two ends. Germline V CDR1 and CDR2: SGHNT, YENEEA. The CDR3 contains 17 residues. CDR3 sequence: CASSLDDTGSGTDTQYF. The CDR3 nucleotides read TGTGCCAGCAGCTTAGATGATACCGGGTCAGGCACAGATACGCAGTATTTT.

This sequence joins TRBV27 and TRBJ2-2; no firm D call. Between the trimmed V and J ends, which lost 5 bases and 9 bases, there was a span of 22 bases. This CDR3 region has 16 residues. Germline lookup yields CDR1 MNHEY and CDR2 SMNVEV (reference sequence). The CDR3 sequence is CASSPDPGPVNRELFF. CDR3 coding DNA: TGTGCCAGCAGTCCTGACCCAGGACCCGTTAACCGGGAGCTGTTTTTT.

The CDR3 spells CAWTTGPGDSPYEQYF. The DNA for the CDR3 is TGTGCCTGGACCACCGGGCCGGGGGACAGTCCCTACGAGCAGTACTTC. The J gene is TRBJ2-7, the V gene TRBV30, with D perhaps matching TRBD1 (7 bases). Germline lookup yields CDR1 GTSNPN and CDR2 SVGIG (reference sequence). CDR3 length: 16 amino acids. V dropped 4 bases and J dropped 2 bases, with 21 bases sitting between them.

The rearrangement links TRBV7-3 to TRBJ2-2; 7 bases line up with TRBD2. The trim removed 1 base at V and 4 bases at J, leaving 6 bases unmatched. The germline V gene encodes CDR1 SGHTA and CDR2 FQGTGA. The CDR3 length is 16 residues. The CDR3 nucleotides read TGTGCCAGCAGCTTAAATGCGGGAGACCCCACCGGGGAGCTGTTTTTT. It specifies CASSLNAGDPTGELFF.

Only one count was recorded for this clone. The gene calls are TRBV5-1 and TRBJ1-2; a weak D match, TRBD1 (5 bases). The CDR3 runs 14 residues. Germline V CDR1 and CDR2: SGHRS, YFSETQ. V lost 1 base and J lost 2, with 9 bases in between. CDR3 coding DNA: TGCGCCAGCAGCTTGACAGGTTCCAACTATGGCTACACCTTC. Its protein product is CASSLTGSNYGYTF.

This chain links TRBV27 with TRBJ2-7; 7 nucleotides align to TRBD1. Per the germline V gene, CDR1 is MNHEY and CDR2 is SMNVEV (reference sequence). The junction had 0 bases not matched to a gene; V was cut back by 2 bases and J by 2 bases. The CDR3 extends over 13 amino acids. The CDR3 DNA reads TGTGCCAGCAGTTTAGGGACAGCCTACGAGCAGTACTTC. Residues: CASSLGTAYEQYF.

The chain uses TRBV9 and TRBJ2-3, with D perhaps matching TRBD2 (6 bases). Germline V lookup: CDR1 SGDLS, CDR2 YYNGEE. The V gene lost 1 base and the J gene lost 1 base, with 10 bases spanning the gap. The CDR3 loop spans 15 amino acids. Here the CDR3 DNA reads TGTGCCAGCAGCGTAAGACTAGTGGGCACAGATACGCAGTATTTT. As protein: CASSVRLVGTDTQYF.